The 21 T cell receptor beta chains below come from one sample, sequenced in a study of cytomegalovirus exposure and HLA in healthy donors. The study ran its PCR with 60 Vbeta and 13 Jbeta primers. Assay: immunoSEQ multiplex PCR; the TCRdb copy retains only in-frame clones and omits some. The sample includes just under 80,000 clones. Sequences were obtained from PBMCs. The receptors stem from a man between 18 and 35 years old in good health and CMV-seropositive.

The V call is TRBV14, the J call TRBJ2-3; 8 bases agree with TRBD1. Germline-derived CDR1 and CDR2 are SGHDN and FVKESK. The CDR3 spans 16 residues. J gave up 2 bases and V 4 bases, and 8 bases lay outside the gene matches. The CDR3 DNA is TGTGCCAGCAGCCCCCTAGGGACAGGAGTCACAGATACGCAGTATTTT. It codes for CASSPLGTGVTDTQYF.

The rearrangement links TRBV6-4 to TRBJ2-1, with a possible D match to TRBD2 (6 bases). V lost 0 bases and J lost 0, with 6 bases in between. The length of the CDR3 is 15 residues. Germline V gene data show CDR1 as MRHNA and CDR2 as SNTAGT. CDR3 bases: TGTGCCAGCAGTGACTCTAGCGGCTCCTACAATGAGCAGTTCTTC. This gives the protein CASSDSSGSYNEQFF.

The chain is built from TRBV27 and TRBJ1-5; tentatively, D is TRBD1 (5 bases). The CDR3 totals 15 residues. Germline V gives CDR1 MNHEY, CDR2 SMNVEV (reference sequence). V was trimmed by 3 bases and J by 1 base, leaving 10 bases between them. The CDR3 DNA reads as TGTGCCAGCAGTTTTGGGGGGGGAAGCAATCAGCCCCAGCATTTT. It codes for CASSFGGGSNQPQHF.

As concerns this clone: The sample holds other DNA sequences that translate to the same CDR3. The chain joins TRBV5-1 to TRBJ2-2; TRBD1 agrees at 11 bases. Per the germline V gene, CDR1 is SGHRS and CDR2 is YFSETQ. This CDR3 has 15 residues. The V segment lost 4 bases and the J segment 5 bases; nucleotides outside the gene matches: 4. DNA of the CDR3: TGCGCCAGCAGCCTGGGACAGGGGGGAACCGGGGAGCTGTTTTTT. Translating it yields CASSLGQGGTGELFF.

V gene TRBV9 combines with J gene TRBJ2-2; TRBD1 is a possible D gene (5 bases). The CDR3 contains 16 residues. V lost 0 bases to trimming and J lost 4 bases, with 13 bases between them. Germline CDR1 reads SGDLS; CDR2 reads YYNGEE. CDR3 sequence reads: CASSVELGPSTGELFF. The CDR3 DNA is TGTGCCAGCAGCGTAGAATTGGGGCCGAGCACCGGGGAGCTGTTTTTT.

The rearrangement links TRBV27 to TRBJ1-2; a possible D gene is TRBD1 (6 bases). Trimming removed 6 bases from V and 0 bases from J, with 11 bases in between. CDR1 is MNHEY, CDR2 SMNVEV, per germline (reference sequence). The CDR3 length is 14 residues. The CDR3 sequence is CASSGTTSNYGYTF. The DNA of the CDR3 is TGTGCCAGCAGCGGGACAACCTCTAACTATGGCTACACCTTC.

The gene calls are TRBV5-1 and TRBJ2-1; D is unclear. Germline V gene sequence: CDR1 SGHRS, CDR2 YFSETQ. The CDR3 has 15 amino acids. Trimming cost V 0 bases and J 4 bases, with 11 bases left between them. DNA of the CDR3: TGCGCCAGCAGCTTGGCCTATCCCGGGTACAATGAGCAGTTCTTC. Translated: CASSLAYPGYNEQFF.

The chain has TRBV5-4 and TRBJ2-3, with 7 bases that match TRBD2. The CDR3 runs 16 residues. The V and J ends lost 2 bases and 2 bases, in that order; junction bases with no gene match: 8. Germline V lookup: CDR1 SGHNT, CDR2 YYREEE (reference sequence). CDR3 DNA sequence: TGTGCCAGCAGCTTCCCCCAGCGGGGTCCCACAGATACGCAGTATTTT. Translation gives CASSFPQRGPTDTQYF.

The DNA for the CDR3 is TGTGCCAGCAGTTTGTCAACAGGGGGGCTCTACGAGCAGTACTTC. Amino acid sequence: CASSLSTGGLYEQYF. The chain combines TRBV27 with TRBJ2-7; 8 nucleotides align to TRBD1. This CDR3 has 15 amino acids. V was clipped by 3 bases and J by 3 bases; unmatched bases: 7. Germline CDR1 MNHEY, CDR2 SMNVEV (reference sequence).

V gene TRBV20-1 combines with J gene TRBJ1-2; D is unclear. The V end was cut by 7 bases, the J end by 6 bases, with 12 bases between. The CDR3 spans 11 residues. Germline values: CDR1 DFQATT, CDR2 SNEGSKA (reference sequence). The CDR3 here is CSVRALDGYTF. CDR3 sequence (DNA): TGCAGTGTAAGAGCTTTGGATGGCTACACCTTC.

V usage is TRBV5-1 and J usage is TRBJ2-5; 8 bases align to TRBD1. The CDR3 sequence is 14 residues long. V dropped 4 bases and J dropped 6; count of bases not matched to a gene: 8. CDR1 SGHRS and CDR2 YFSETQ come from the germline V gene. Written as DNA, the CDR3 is TGCGCCAGCAGCGTAGGACAGGGCGGACAGACCCAGTACTTC. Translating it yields CASSVGQGGQTQYF.

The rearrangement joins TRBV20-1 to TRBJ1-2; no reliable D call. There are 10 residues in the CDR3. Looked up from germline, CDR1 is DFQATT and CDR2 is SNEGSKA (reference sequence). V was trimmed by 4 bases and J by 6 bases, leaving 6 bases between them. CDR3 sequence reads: CSAIEDGYTF. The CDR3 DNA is TGCAGTGCTATCGAGGATGGCTACACCTTC.

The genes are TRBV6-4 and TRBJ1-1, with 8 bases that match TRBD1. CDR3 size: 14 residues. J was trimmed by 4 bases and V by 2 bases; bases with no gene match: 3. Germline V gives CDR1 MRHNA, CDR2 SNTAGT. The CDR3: CASSDTDRATEAFF. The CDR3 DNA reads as TGTGCCAGCAGTGACACGGACAGGGCCACTGAAGCTTTCTTT.

CDR3 bases: TGCAGCGTTTCGGGCGCAGGGAATGACAATGAGCAGTTCTTC. As protein: CSVSGAGNDNEQFF. The rearrangement joins TRBV29-1 to TRBJ2-1; D might be TRBD1 (5 bases). Between the trimmed V and J ends, which lost 5 bases and 5 bases, there was a span of 16 bases. Germline-derived CDR1 and CDR2 are SQVTM and ANQGSEA. The CDR3 has 14 residues.

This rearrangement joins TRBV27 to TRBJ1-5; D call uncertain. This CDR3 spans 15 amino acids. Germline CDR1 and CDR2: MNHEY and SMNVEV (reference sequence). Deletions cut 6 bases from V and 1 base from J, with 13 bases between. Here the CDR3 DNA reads TGTGCCAGCAGCCCCCGCGAGCGGAGCAATCAGCCCCAGCATTTT. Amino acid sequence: CASSPRERSNQPQHF.

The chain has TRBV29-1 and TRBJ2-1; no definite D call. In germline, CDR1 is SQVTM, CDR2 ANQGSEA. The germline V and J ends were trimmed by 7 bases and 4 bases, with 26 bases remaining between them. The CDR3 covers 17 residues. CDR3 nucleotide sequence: TGCAGCGCAGAACCCGACGCGACACGGTTCGCTTACAATGAGCAGTTCTTC. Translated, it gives CSAEPDATRFAYNEQFF.

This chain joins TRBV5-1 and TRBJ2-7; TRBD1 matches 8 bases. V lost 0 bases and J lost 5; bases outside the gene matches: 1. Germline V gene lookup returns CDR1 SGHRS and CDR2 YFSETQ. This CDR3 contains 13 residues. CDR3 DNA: TGCGCCAGCAGCTTGGACAGGGGGAACGAGCAGTACTTC. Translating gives CASSLDRGNEQYF.

DNA for the CDR3: TGTGCCAGTAGTCCGGGACTAGCGGGAGAGTACAATGAGCAGTTCTTC. It codes for CASSPGLAGEYNEQFF. V usage is TRBV19 and J usage is TRBJ2-1; 14 bases agree with TRBD2. Trimming at V came to 5 bases and at J to 4 bases, leaving 4 bases not matched to a gene. This CDR3 spans 16 amino acids. Germline V gene lookup returns CDR1 LNHDA and CDR2 SQIVND (reference sequence).

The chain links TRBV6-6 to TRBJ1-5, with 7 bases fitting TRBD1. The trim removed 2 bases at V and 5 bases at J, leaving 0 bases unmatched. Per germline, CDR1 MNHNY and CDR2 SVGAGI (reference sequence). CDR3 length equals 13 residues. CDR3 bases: TGTGCCAGCAGTTACGGGACAGATCAGCCCCAGCATTTT. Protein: CASSYGTDQPQHF.

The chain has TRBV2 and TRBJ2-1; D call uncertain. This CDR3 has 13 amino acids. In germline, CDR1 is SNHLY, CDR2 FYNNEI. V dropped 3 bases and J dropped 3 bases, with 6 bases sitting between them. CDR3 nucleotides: TGTGCCAGCAGTGATGGCTTCTACAATGAGCAGTTCTTC. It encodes CASSDGFYNEQFF.

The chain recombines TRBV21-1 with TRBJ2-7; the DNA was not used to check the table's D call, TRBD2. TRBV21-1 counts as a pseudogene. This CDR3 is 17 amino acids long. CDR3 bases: TGTGCCAGCAGCAAAGTCGCGGCTAGCGGGGTTCGTTACGAGCAGTACTTC. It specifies CASSKVAASGVRYEQYF.